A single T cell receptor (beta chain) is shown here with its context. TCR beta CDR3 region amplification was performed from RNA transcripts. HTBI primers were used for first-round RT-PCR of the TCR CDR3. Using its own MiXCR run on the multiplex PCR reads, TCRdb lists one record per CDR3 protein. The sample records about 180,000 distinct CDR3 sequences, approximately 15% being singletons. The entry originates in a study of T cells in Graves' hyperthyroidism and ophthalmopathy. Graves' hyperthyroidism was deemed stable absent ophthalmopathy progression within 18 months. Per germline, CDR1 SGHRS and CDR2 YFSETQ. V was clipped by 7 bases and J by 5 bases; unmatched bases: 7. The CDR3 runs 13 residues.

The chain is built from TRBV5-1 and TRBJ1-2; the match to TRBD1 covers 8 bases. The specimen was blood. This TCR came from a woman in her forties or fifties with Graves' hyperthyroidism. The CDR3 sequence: CASRGQGEYGYTF. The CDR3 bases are TGCGCCAGCCGCGGACAGGGAGAATATGGCTACACCTTC.